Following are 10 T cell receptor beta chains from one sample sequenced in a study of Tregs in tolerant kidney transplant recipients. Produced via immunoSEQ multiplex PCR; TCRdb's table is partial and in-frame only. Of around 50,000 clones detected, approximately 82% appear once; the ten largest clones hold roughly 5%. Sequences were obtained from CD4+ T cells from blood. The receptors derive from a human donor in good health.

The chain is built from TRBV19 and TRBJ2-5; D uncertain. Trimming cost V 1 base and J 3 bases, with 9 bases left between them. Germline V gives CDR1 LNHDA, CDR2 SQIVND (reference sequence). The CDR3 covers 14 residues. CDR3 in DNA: TGTGCCAGTAGTATAGGTTGGGGTGAAGAGACCCAGTACTTC. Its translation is CASSIGWGEETQYF.

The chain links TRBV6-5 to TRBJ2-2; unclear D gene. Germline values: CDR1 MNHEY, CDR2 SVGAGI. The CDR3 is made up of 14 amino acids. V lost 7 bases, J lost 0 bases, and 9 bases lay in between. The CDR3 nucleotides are TGTGCCAGCACCCAATACTCGAACACCGGGGAGCTGTTTTTT. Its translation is CASTQYSNTGELFF.

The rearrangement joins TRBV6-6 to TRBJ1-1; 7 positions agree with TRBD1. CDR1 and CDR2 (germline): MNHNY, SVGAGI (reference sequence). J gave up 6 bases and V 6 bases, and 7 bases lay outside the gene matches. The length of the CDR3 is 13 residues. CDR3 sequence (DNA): TGTGCCAGCAGAACGGGAGGGGGCGCTGAAGCTTTCTTT. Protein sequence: CASRTGGGAEAFF.

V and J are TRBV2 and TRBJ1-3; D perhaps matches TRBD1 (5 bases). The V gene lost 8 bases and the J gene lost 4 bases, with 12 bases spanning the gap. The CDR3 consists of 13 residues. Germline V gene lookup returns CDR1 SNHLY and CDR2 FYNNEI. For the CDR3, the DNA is TGTGCCAGCGGAGGGCCAGGGGGAAACACCATATATTTT. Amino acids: CASGGPGGNTIYF.

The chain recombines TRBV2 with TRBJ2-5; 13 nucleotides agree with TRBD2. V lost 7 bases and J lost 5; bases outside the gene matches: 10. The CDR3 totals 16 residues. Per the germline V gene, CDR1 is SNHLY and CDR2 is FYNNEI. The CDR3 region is CASTRTSGRVGETQYF. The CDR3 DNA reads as TGTGCCAGCACAAGGACTAGCGGGAGAGTAGGGGAGACCCAGTACTTC.

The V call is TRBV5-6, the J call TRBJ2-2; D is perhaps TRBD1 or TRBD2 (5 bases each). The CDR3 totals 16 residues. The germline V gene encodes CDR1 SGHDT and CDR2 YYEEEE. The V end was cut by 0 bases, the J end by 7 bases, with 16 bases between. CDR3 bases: TGTGCCAGCAGCTTGGTGGGGGACGGAGCCGACGGGGAGCTGTTTTTT. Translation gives CASSLVGDGADGELFF.

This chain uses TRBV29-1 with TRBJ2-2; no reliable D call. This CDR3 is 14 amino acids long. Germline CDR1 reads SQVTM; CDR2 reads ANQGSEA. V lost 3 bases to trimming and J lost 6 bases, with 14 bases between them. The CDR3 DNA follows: TGCAGCGTTGAGGGATATGGCGCGTCCGGGGAGCTGTTTTTT. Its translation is CSVEGYGASGELFF.

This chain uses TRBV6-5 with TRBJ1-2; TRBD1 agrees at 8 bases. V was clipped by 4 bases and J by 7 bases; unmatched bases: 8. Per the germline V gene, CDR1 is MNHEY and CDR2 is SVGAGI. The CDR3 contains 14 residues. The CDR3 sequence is CASSSTGGVIGYTF. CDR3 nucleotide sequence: TGTGCCAGCAGTTCTACAGGGGGAGTTATTGGCTACACCTTC.

The DNA for the CDR3 is TGTGCCAGCAGCCAAGCTGGGGGGGTTATCGCCCAGTACTTC. This gives the protein CASSQAGGVIAQYF. This chain links TRBV14 with TRBJ2-7; 7 bases line up with TRBD2. V lost 1 base to trimming and J lost 10 bases; unmatched junction nucleotides: 10. The CDR3 loop spans 14 amino acids. CDR1 is SGHDN and CDR2 is FVKESK in the germline V gene.

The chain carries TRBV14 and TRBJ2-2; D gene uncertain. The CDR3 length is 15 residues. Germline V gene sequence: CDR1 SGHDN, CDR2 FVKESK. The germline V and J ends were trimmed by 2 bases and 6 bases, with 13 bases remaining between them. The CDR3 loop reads CASSQIRLKAGELFF. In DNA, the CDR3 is TGTGCCAGCAGCCAAATCAGGTTGAAAGCCGGGGAGCTGTTTTTT. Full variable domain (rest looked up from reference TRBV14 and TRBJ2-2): EAGVTQFPSHSVIEKGQTVTLRCDPISGHDNLYWYRRVMGKEIKFLLHFVKESKQDESGMPNNRFLAERTGGTYSTLKVQPAELEDSGVYFCASSQIRLKAGELFFGEGSRLTVL.